This is a list of T cell receptor beta chains from one sample in a study of T cells in Graves' hyperthyroidism and ophthalmopathy. TCRdb reprocessed the multiplex PCR reads via MiXCR and lists one record per CDR3 protein. The repertoire consists of a few hundred thousand distinct CDR3 sequences, with roughly 14% occurring once and the leading ten covering almost 6%. Sequencing input: blood. The receptors stem from a woman younger than 45 with Graves' hyperthyroidism that later progressed to Graves' ophthalmopathy. CDR3s include the opening cysteine and the closing phenylalanine or tryptophan. Each record gives: clone size, J gene, D gene, V gene, CDR3 DNA, CDR3 protein. The D gene is left open where the match is weak. Clone size, where shown, is once, few, many, or a class for clones that have expanded.

many	TRBJ1-1	TRBD1	TRBV19	TGTGCCAGTAGTAGAGGGACAGAGGGTTCGGAAGCTTTCTTT	CASSRGTEGSEAFF
many	TRBJ2-1	TRBD2	TRBV19	TGTGCCAGTAGTGTCATTAGCGGGGGCTACAATGAGCAGTTCTTC	CASSVISGGYNEQFF
many	TRBJ2-5	NA	TRBV29-1	TGCAGCGTTGCGACAGCCAGAGGGGGGGAGACCCAGTACTTC	CSVATARGGETQYF
many	TRBJ2-5	TRBD1	TRBV6-4	TGTGCCAGCAGTGAAAAGTCGGGACAGGGGGAGACCCAGTACTTC	CASSEKSGQGETQYF
many	TRBJ2-2	TRBD2	TRBV13	TGTGCCAGCAGCTCCGTCGATAGCGGGAGGGCGAACACCGGGGAGCTGTTTTTT	CASSSVDSGRANTGELFF
few	TRBJ2-5	TRBD1	TRBV29-1	TGCAGCGTGGAGGACAGGGTTTGGTCAGAGACCCAGTACTTC	CSVEDRVWSETQYF
few	TRBJ2-2	NA	TRBV30	TGTGCCTGGAGTGTAGAGTCGGGCGGGGAGCTGTTTTTT	CAWSVESGGELFF
many	TRBJ2-7	NA	TRBV5-1	TGCGCCAGCAGCGCACTTGAAGAGGAGCAGTACTTC	CASSALEEEQYF
many	TRBJ1-1	NA	TRBV7-9	TGTGCCAGCAGCGGGTTGGTGTACACTGAAGCTTTCTTT	CASSGLVYTEAFF
NA	TRBJ2-7	NA	TRBV7-7	TGTGCTAGCAGCTTAAATCGGAAAGACGAGCAGTACTTC	CASSLNRKDEQYF
many	TRBJ2-7	TRBD2	TRBV7-8	TGTGCCAGCAGCTTAGAAGCAACTAGCGGGAGGTCCTACGAGCAGTACTTC	CASSLEATSGRSYEQYF
NA	TRBJ2-1	TRBD2	TRBV15	TGTGCCACCAGCAGAACACTACTAGCGAGCTCCTACAATGAGCAGTTCTTC	CATSRTLLASSYNEQFF
many	TRBJ1-5	NA	TRBV2	TGTGCCAGCCGTAGGGTTGCGGACGGCAATCAGCCCCAGCATTTT	CASRRVADGNQPQHF
few	TRBJ1-1	NA	TRBV20-1	TGCAGTGCTAGAATCCTCGGGACGAACACTGAAGCTTTCTTT	CSARILGTNTEAFF
many	TRBJ1-1	NA	TRBV12-3/TRBV12-4	TGTGCCAGCATTCCCTCCCGGGGGAGCGACACTGAAGCTTTCTTT	CASIPSRGSDTEAFF
many	TRBJ2-2	NA	TRBV6-5	TGTGCCAGCAGTTACGTGACCGGTATCGGGGAGCTGTTTTTT	CASSYVTGIGELFF
many	TRBJ2-5	TRBD2	TRBV20-1	TGCAGTGCTGGCCGACTAGCGGGAGGCCCGCCGGTAGAGACCCAGTACTTC	CSAGRLAGGPPVETQYF
many	TRBJ2-1	TRBD2	TRBV3-1	TGTGCCAGCTCGGTTAGCGGGGCCCCCAATGAGCAGTTCTTC	CASSVSGAPNEQFF
few	TRBJ1-3	NA	TRBV19	TGTGCCAGTAGTACCCGAGGATCTGGAAACACCATATATTTT	CASSTRGSGNTIYF
NA	TRBJ2-5	TRBD1	TRBV5-1	TGCGCCAGCAGCTCGGGACAGTTCCAAGAGACCCAGTACTTC	CASSSGQFQETQYF
few	TRBJ2-7	NA	TRBV3-1	TGTGCCAGCAGCCGACTCGAGAGGTTCTACGAGCAGTACTTC	CASSRLERFYEQYF
few	TRBJ2-2	TRBD1	TRBV6-2/TRBV6-3	TGTGCCAGCGACAGGGGGCTAGGCACCGGGGAGCTGTTTTTT	CASDRGLGTGELFF
once	TRBJ2-7	TRBD2	TRBV13	TGTGCCAGCAGCCCCCCAGCGGGAGCCTCCTACGAGCAGTACTTC	CASSPPAGASYEQYF
few	TRBJ1-2	NA	TRBV29-1	TGCAGCGCTCAGGAAAACTATGGCTACACCTTC	CSAQENYGYTF
few	TRBJ2-5	NA	TRBV24-1	TGTGCCACCAGTGTCGGGTCCAAGGAGACCCAGTACTTC	CATSVGSKETQYF
many	TRBJ2-1	TRBD1	TRBV9	TGTGCCAGCAGCGTAGGGGACAGGGATTACAATGAGCAGTTCTTC	CASSVGDRDYNEQFF
many	TRBJ2-1	TRBD2	TRBV12-3/TRBV12-4	TGTGCCAGCAGTTCCCCGGGACTAGTATCTGAGCAGTTCTTC	CASSSPGLVSEQFF
NA	TRBJ2-1	NA	TRBV20-1	TGCAGTGCTAGAGAAAATGTAGGGTCCTACAATGAGCAGTTCTTC	CSARENVGSYNEQFF
many	TRBJ1-6	TRBD1	TRBV27	TGTGCCAGCAGTTTATCAACAGGGGGGGGTTCACCCCTCCACTTT	CASSLSTGGGSPLHF
many	TRBJ1-1	NA	TRBV14	TGTGCCAGCACCGCGAACGTGGGGCCGAACACTGAAGCTTTCTTT	CASTANVGPNTEAFF
many	TRBJ1-1	NA	TRBV20-1	TGCAGTGCTAGAGAAGGCGGTCAAAGCACTGAAGCTTTCTTT	CSAREGGQSTEAFF